The 13 T cell receptor beta chains below were found in one sample sequenced in a study of T cells in Graves' hyperthyroidism and ophthalmopathy. RNA transcripts were the template for amplifying TCR beta CDR3 regions. TCR CDR3 regions were first amplified by RT-PCR with HTBI primers. TCRdb redid the calling of the multiplex PCR reads with MiXCR, one entry per CDR3 protein. The top ten hold approximately 35% of the sample, which has some 370,000 distinct CDR3 sequences, about 18% seen once. Sequenced material: blood. Receptors were obtained from a woman in her 30s with Graves' hyperthyroidism that later progressed to Graves' ophthalmopathy.

The chain has TRBV12-3 or TRBV12-4 and TRBJ2-3, with D hard to call. The V end was cut by 5 bases, the J end by 0 bases, with 9 bases between. The CDR3 is 14 residues long. This chain's CDR3 is CASSPRISTDTQYF. CDR3 in DNA: TGTGCCAGCAGTCCCCGGATTAGCACAGATACGCAGTATTTT.

This clonotype was seen ten or more times. V is TRBV10-3 and J is TRBJ1-5; TRBD1 aligns across 7 bases. This CDR3 contains 15 residues. J lost 7 bases, V lost 11 bases, and 17 bases had no gene match. Germline loops: CDR1 ENHRY, CDR2 SYGVKD. CDR3 sequence: CAAAQGEVGWQPQHF. CDR3 coding DNA: TGTGCCGCCGCCCAGGGGGAGGTAGGTTGGCAGCCCCAGCATTTT.

This clonotype was found many times. This chain uses TRBV6-1 with TRBJ1-2; 12 bases fit TRBD1. V shed 7 bases, J shed 4 bases, and the junction held 7 bases outside the gene matches. Germline V gene data show CDR1 as MNHNS and CDR2 as SASEGT. The length of the CDR3 is 15 residues. As DNA, the CDR3 is TGTGCCAGCAAGCCGGGACAGGGGGCGAGCTATGGCTACACCTTC. The encoded protein is CASKPGQGASYGYTF.

This clonotype showed up many times. This CDR3 reads CASSRTSGYTQYF. The CDR3 DNA reads TGTGCCAGCAGTAGGACTAGCGGTTATACGCAGTATTTT. V is TRBV6-1 and J is TRBJ2-3, with TRBD2 identical over 10 bases. This CDR3 spans 13 amino acids. V was pared by 5 bases and J by 7 bases, with 3 bases of the junction left unmatched. CDR1 and CDR2 (germline): MNHNS, SASEGT.

This clonotype was recorded many times. This rearrangement joins TRBV24-1 to TRBJ1-2, with a tentative D call TRBD1 (6 bases). The length of the CDR3 is 17 residues. The V end lost 2 bases, the J end lost 6 bases, and 21 bases lay between the germline ends. CDR1 is KGHDR and CDR2 is SFDVKD in the germline V gene. This CDR3 reads CATSDSWGGEAGHGYTF. CDR3 DNA sequence: TGTGCCACCAGTGATTCTTGGGGGGGCGAAGCCGGGCATGGCTACACCTTC.

In its sample, this clonotype was seen many times. The chain employs TRBV30 and TRBJ2-2, with 7 positions matching TRBD1. CDR3 size: 15 residues. The germline gives CDR1 GTSNPN, CDR2 SVGIG (reference sequence). J gave up 1 base and V 4 bases, and 6 bases lay outside the gene matches. In nucleotides, the CDR3 is TGTGCCTGGATGGCTGGGACAGTGAACACCGGGGAGCTGTTTTTT. It codes for CAWMAGTVNTGELFF.

This rearrangement joins TRBV11-3 to TRBJ2-1; tentatively, D is TRBD2 (5 bases). This CDR3 region has 13 residues. V was trimmed by 6 bases and J by 8 bases, leaving 14 bases between them. Germline CDR1 is SGHNT and CDR2 is YENEEA. In DNA, the CDR3 is TGTGCCAGCAGATGGTCCGGGGTTCATGAGCAGTTCTTC. This codes for CASRWSGVHEQFF.

This clonotype showed up many times. The chain employs TRBV2 and TRBJ1-2; D not resolved. The CDR3 covers 12 residues. The V end lost 9 bases, the J end lost 8 bases, and 16 bases lay between the germline ends. The germline V gene encodes CDR1 SNHLY and CDR2 FYNNEI. The CDR3 reads CARRDLSGGYTF. CDR3 in DNA: TGTGCCAGGAGAGACCTGTCGGGAGGCTACACCTTC.

This clonotype was seen a few times. The V and J genes are TRBV12-3 or TRBV12-4 and TRBJ2-3; TRBD2 matches at 8 bases. Trimming took 3 bases from V and 10 from J; bases not matched to a gene: 18. This CDR3 contains 17 residues. The CDR3 coding sequence is TGTGCCAGCAGTTTCCAACCAGCGGGAGAAATTTTTGATGCGCAGTATTTT. It specifies CASSFQPAGEIFDAQYF.

The chain joins TRBV20-1 to TRBJ1-6, with D possibly TRBD1 on 6 matching bases. Per germline, CDR1 DFQATT and CDR2 SNEGSKA (reference sequence). The CDR3 runs to 18 residues. Trimming cost V 0 bases and J 7 bases, with 22 bases left between them. CDR3 region: CSARDRRGWGAPNSPLHF. The DNA of the CDR3 is TGCAGTGCTAGAGATCGACGGGGCTGGGGGGCTCCCAATTCACCCCTCCACTTT.

This clonotype was counted a few times. The V and J genes are TRBV19 and TRBJ2-1; weak D call: TRBD2 (6 bases). The V gene's germline CDR1 is LNHDA and CDR2 SQIVND (reference sequence). V shed 3 bases and J shed 2 bases, with 11 bases lying between them. The CDR3 spans 15 residues. As DNA, the CDR3 is TGTGCCAGTAGTATTTCGGAGGGGCCCTACAATGAGCAGTTCTTC. Residues: CASSISEGPYNEQFF.

This clonotype was counted ten times or more. The chain links TRBV29-1 to TRBJ1-2, with 7 bases that match TRBD1. CDR3 size: 13 residues. Germline V gene lookup returns CDR1 SQVTM and CDR2 ANQGSEA. Losses at the gene ends were 1 base for V and 4 bases for J; bases not matched to a gene: 3. In DNA form, the CDR3 reads TGCAGCGTTGAAGTAGGGGGCGCCTATGGCTACACCTTC. It specifies CSVEVGGAYGYTF.

The chain carries TRBV7-6 and TRBJ2-5; D is possibly TRBD1 (5 bases). Germline CDR1 SGHVS, CDR2 FNYEAQ. Trimming shortened V by 2 bases and J by 3 bases, and 19 bases separated the two germline ends. This CDR3 comprises 17 residues. CDR3 sequence reads: CASSLRSRELWEETQYF. Written as DNA, the CDR3 is TGTGCCAGCAGCTTAAGGTCCAGGGAACTATGGGAAGAGACCCAGTACTTC. The complete variable domain, with remaining parts taken from reference TRBV7-6 and TRBJ2-5, reads GAGVSQSPRYKVTKRGQDVALRCDPISGHVSLYWYRQALGQGPEFLTYFNYEAQQDKSGLPNDRFSAERPEGSISTLTIQRTEQRDSAMYRCASSLRSRELWEETQYFGPGTRLLVL.